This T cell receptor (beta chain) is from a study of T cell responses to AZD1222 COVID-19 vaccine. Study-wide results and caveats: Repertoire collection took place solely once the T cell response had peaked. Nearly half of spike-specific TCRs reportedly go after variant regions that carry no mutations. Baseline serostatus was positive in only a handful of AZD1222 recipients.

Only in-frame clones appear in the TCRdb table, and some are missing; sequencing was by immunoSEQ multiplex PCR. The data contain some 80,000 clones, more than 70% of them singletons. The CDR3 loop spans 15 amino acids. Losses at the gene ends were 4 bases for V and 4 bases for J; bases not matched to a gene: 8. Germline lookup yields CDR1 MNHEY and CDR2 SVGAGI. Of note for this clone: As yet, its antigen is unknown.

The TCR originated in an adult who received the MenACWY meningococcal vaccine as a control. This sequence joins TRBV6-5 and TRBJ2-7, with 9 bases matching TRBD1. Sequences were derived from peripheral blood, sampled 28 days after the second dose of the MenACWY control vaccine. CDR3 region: CASSSNRDRVYEQYF. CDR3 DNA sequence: TGTGCCAGCAGTTCCAACCGGGACAGGGTTTACGAGCAGTACTTC.